This T cell receptor (beta chain) comes out of a study of radiation and T cells in renal cell carcinoma. Study context: Nephrectomy followed 15 Gy stereotactic body radiation by 4 weeks.

Findings of the study overall: Top tumor clonotypes rose in blood 2 weeks post-radiation, then contracted.

Specified time point: blood 2 weeks post-SBRT. Treatment indicated: 15 Gy SBRT to primary tumor, nephrectomy 4 weeks later. This clone was found once. The antigen is undetermined. Profiling relied on immunoSEQ multiplex PCR, and the TCRdb table lists in-frame clones only, not all of them. The repertoire holds some 120,000 clones, with approximately 80% as singletons. The length of the CDR3 is 13 residues. V lost 2 bases to trimming and J lost 3 bases, with 7 bases between them. Germline V CDR1 and CDR2: SNHLY, FYNNEI. This clonotype originated in an older woman with renal cell carcinoma. This sequence joins TRBV2 and TRBJ2-5; D is unclear. The sequences come from blood, collected from a patient whose treatment included radiotherapy and nephrectomy. CDR3 in amino acids: CASSERPEETQYF. CDR3 in DNA: TGTGCCAGCAGTGAAAGGCCGGAAGAGACCCAGTACTTC. Full variable domain (rest looked up from reference TRBV2 and TRBJ2-5): EPEVTQTPSHQVTQMGQEVILRCVPISNHLYFYWYRQILGQKVEFLVSFYNNEISEKSEIFDDQFSVERPDGSNFTLKIRSTKLEDSAMYFCASSERPEETQYFGPGTRLLVL.